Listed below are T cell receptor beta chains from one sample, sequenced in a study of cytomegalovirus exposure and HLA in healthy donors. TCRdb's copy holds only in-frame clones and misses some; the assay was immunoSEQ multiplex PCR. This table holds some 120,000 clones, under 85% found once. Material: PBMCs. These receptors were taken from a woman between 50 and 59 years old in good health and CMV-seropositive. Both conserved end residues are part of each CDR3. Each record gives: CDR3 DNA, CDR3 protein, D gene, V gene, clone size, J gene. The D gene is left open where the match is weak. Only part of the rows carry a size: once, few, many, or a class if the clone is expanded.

TGTGCCAGCAGCTTGGGAGCAGGCGGGGCGCCCGGGACCCAGTACTTC	CASSLGAGGAPGTQYF	NA	TRBV5-5	NA	TRBJ2-5
TGTGCCAGCAGCGTAGTAGAGGGCGAGACCCAGTACTTC	CASSVVEGETQYF	NA	TRBV9	NA	TRBJ2-5
TGTGCCAGCAGCGTGGGGGGGAGAGATACGCAGTATTTT	CASSVGGRDTQYF	TRBD2	TRBV9	once	TRBJ2-3
TGTGCCAGTAGTAATCCCCCTCGGCGGGGGGGCACAGATACGCAGTATTTT	CASSNPPRRGGTDTQYF	TRBD2	TRBV19	NA	TRBJ2-3
TGTGCCAGCAGCCCAAGACTAGTTTTGGGGGAGACCCAGTACTTC	CASSPRLVLGETQYF	NA	TRBV5-8	few	TRBJ2-5
TGTGCCAGCAGCTTTGACAGTAGCAATCAGCCCCAGCATTTT	CASSFDSSNQPQHF	NA	TRBV7-9	once	TRBJ1-5
TGTGCCAGTAGTGAGACAGGGAGAATTGCCGGGGAGCTGTTTTTT	CASSETGRIAGELFF	TRBD1	TRBV19	NA	TRBJ2-2
TGCGCCAGCAGCCAAGGACAGCTTAACTATGGCTACACCTTC	CASSQGQLNYGYTF	NA	TRBV4-1	NA	TRBJ1-2
TGTGCCAGCAGCCCACAGGGAAGGACTGAAGCTTTCTTT	CASSPQGRTEAFF	NA	TRBV5-5	NA	TRBJ1-1
TGTGCCTGGACCCGTACAGGGACAGTGAACACTGAAGCTTTCTTT	CAWTRTGTVNTEAFF	TRBD1	TRBV30	few	TRBJ1-1
TGTGCCAGCAGCTTGCCAGGGGCCCGAGGGCAGTACTTC	CASSLPGARGQYF	NA	TRBV5-4	NA	TRBJ2-7
TGTGCCAGCCAGGGCGAATATGGCTACACCTTC	CASQGEYGYTF	NA	TRBV2	NA	TRBJ1-2
TGTGCCAGCTCACCGAGCTCCTACGAGCAGTACTTC	CASSPSSYEQYF	NA	TRBV18	once	TRBJ2-7
TGTGCCAGCAGTTCAGGGGTGGGTCAGCCCCAGCATTTT	CASSSGVGQPQHF	NA	TRBV7-2	NA	TRBJ1-5
TGCAGCGTTGAAGCCCCAGGGATTGAGGACAATGAGCAGTTCTTC	CSVEAPGIEDNEQFF	NA	TRBV29-1	NA	TRBJ2-1
TGTGCCAGTAGTATTGAGGACTGGCATGGCTACACCTTC	CASSIEDWHGYTF	NA	TRBV19	NA	TRBJ1-2
TGTGCCAGTAGTCTGACCGGGATCTATGGCTACACCTTC	CASSLTGIYGYTF	NA	TRBV19	NA	TRBJ1-2
TGTGCCAGCAGTAATTATGAGGGCACAGATACGCAGTATTTT	CASSNYEGTDTQYF	NA	TRBV27	once	TRBJ2-3
TGTGCCGGAACTAGGGGACTAAATCAGCCCCAGCATTTT	CAGTRGLNQPQHF	NA	TRBV7-9	NA	TRBJ1-5
TGTGCCAGCTCCCGGTTGGAGCGGTTCCTCGAGACCCAGTACTTC	CASSRLERFLETQYF	NA	TRBV7-9	NA	TRBJ2-5
TGTGCCAGTAGTCTCGGGAGCACAGATACGCAGTATTTT	CASSLGSTDTQYF	NA	TRBV19	NA	TRBJ2-3
TGTGCCAGCAGCTTGGGTTTTACTGGAAACACCATATATTTT	CASSLGFTGNTIYF	NA	TRBV5-6	once	TRBJ1-3
TGTGCCATCAAGGGAACTAGCGGGGGGGTCCAAGAGACCCAGTACTTC	CAIKGTSGGVQETQYF	TRBD2	TRBV10-3	NA	TRBJ2-5
TGTGCCAGCAGTCCGCCCGGGACAGGGAGGGAAGCTTTCTTT	CASSPPGTGREAFF	TRBD1	TRBV6-6	NA	TRBJ1-1
TGTGCCAGCAGCTTGGATTGGGGCGCCGGGGAGCTGTTTTTT	CASSLDWGAGELFF	NA	TRBV5-4	NA	TRBJ2-2
TGCGCCAGCAGCTTAAGACAGGGAAGAGGCACAGATACGCAGTATTTT	CASSLRQGRGTDTQYF	TRBD1	TRBV5-1	NA	TRBJ2-3
TGTGCCAGCAGCGTAGCGACTAGCTTTGAGACCCAGTACTTC	CASSVATSFETQYF	TRBD2	TRBV9	NA	TRBJ2-5
TGTGCCAGCAGTGAAGAGAGGGTCGCGAACACCGGGGAGCTGTTTTTT	CASSEERVANTGELFF	NA	TRBV2	NA	TRBJ2-2
TGTGCCAGCAGCTTAGGCCTAGCGGAGGGCACAGATACGCAGTATTTT	CASSLGLAEGTDTQYF	TRBD2	TRBV7-9	NA	TRBJ2-3
TGTGCCAGCAGTTACTCGACGGCAAAGGAGAGCCAGTTCTTC	CASSYSTAKESQFF	NA	TRBV6-5	few	TRBJ2-1
TGTGCCAGCAGTGAGCAGCTAGCGGGGCTCACAGATACGCAGTATTTT	CASSEQLAGLTDTQYF	TRBD2	TRBV6-1	NA	TRBJ2-3
TGCGCCAGCAGCTTGTCGGCGGGCCTATACAATGAGCAGTTCTTC	CASSLSAGLYNEQFF	NA	TRBV5-1	NA	TRBJ2-1
TGCAGTGCTACTGGCCCAGATACGCAGTATTTT	CSATGPDTQYF	NA	TRBV20-1	once	TRBJ2-3
TGCGCCAGCAGCTTGCGCCCCAGGACAGCCGTCCAAGAGACCCAGTACTTC	CASSLRPRTAVQETQYF	NA	TRBV5-1	NA	TRBJ2-5
TGTGCCAGCAGTTCGTTATTGAGGTACAATGAGCAGTTCTTC	CASSSLLRYNEQFF	NA	TRBV6-5	NA	TRBJ2-1
TGTGCCAGCAGTTACGCCCAGGGGGCACATTCACCCCTCCACTTT	CASSYAQGAHSPLHF	TRBD1	TRBV7-9	NA	TRBJ1-6
TGTGCCAGCAGCCCTAAGGCGGGAGGGGCGGGGGGCTACACCTTC	CASSPKAGGAGGYTF	NA	TRBV11-3	NA	TRBJ1-2
TGTGCCAGCAGTTTGGACAGATACTATGGCTACACCTTC	CASSLDRYYGYTF	NA	TRBV27	NA	TRBJ1-2
TGTGCCAGCAGCTTGGGTACAGCTAATGAAAAACTGTTTTTT	CASSLGTANEKLFF	NA	TRBV7-8	few	TRBJ1-4
TGTGCCAGTAGTGCCCAAGGCGGAGGGTCCTACGAGCAGTACTTC	CASSAQGGGSYEQYF	NA	TRBV19	NA	TRBJ2-7
TGTGCCAGCAGCCCTTTAGCGGGGGGGAAACAAGAGACCCAGTACTTC	CASSPLAGGKQETQYF	TRBD2	TRBV7-6	once	TRBJ2-5
TGTGCCAGCAGCCGAACAGGGGACACTGAAGCTTTCTTT	CASSRTGDTEAFF	TRBD1	TRBV13	few	TRBJ1-1
TGTGCCAGCAGCGCCTTGGGGCAGCGACAGTTCTTC	CASSALGQRQFF	NA	TRBV5-4	NA	TRBJ2-1